This entry lists 30 T cell receptor beta chains sequenced from one sample in a study of blood T cell repertoires in COVID-19. The protocol was immunoSEQ multiplex PCR, while the TCRdb copy is restricted to in-frame clones and leaves out a portion. Seen here are around 220,000 clones, 90% observed once, and the top ten hold around 15%. The sequenced sample was PBMCs or T cells enriched from blood (not recorded which). These receptors were collected from a young man who had been exposed to COVID-19.

This chain connects TRBV5-1 to TRBJ2-1; D is ambiguous. CDR3 length equals 13 residues. Trimming shortened V by 0 bases and J by 4 bases, and 5 bases separated the two germline ends. The germline V gene encodes CDR1 SGHRS and CDR2 YFSETQ. CDR3 region: CASSLGQYNEQFF. In DNA form, the CDR3 reads TGCGCCAGCAGCTTGGGGCAGTACAATGAGCAGTTCTTC.

The chain couples TRBV27 to TRBJ1-6; weak D call: TRBD1 (5 bases). The V gene's germline CDR1 is MNHEY and CDR2 SMNVEV (reference sequence). The V end lost 6 bases, the J end lost 5 bases, and 11 bases lay between the germline ends. This CDR3 has 14 amino acids. The CDR3 bases are TGTGCCAGCAGCCCCGCAGGGAATAATTCACCCCTCCACTTT. The encoded protein is CASSPAGNNSPLHF.

The chain is built from TRBV29-1 and TRBJ2-2; the D gene is possibly TRBD1 (6 bases). The CDR3 has 14 amino acids. CDR1 and CDR2 (germline): SQVTM, ANQGSEA. V lost 4 bases and J lost 0, with 9 bases in between. This CDR3 reads CSVVGQTNTGELFF. CDR3 DNA sequence: TGCAGCGTTGTAGGACAGACGAACACCGGGGAGCTGTTTTTT.

This clone was picked up one time. The chain carries TRBV6-5 and TRBJ1-2, with D maybe TRBD1 (5 bases). This CDR3 contains 15 residues. V shed 6 bases and J shed 4 bases, with 18 bases lying between them. Germline CDR1 and CDR2: MNHEY and SVGAGI. This chain's CDR3 is CASSQRGGTTYGYTF. The CDR3 DNA follows: TGTGCCAGCAGCCAACGTGGGGGGACGACCTATGGCTACACCTTC.

V usage is TRBV5-6 and J usage is TRBJ1-6, with 8 nucleotides matching TRBD1. The CDR3 has 16 amino acids. Losses at the gene ends were 3 bases for V and 8 bases for J; bases not matched to a gene: 10. In germline, CDR1 is SGHDT, CDR2 YYEEEE. CDR3 region: CASSSGTGRRDSPLHF. CDR3 sequence (DNA): TGTGCCAGCAGCTCTGGGACAGGTAGAAGGGATTCACCCCTCCACTTT. The full variable domain, in which reference TRBV5-6 and TRBJ1-6 provide the parts outside the CDR3, is DAGVTQSPTHLIKTRGQQVTLRCSPKSGHDTVSWYQQALGQGPQFIFQYYEEEERQRGNFPDRFSGHQFPNYSSELNVNALLLGDSALYLCASSSGTGRRDSPLHFGNGTRLTVT.

V gene TRBV21-1 combines with J gene TRBJ2-2; the table's D gene call, TRBD1, was not cross checked with the DNA. TRBV21-1 is a documented pseudogene. The CDR3 contains 19 residues. In DNA, the CDR3 is TGTGCCAGCAGCAAAGGAACGGGACAGGGAATAGGTGGAACCGGGGAGCTGTTTTTT. It encodes CASSKGTGQGIGGTGELFF.

The CDR3 here is CASSFEGEGYGYTF. The CDR3 coding sequence is TGTGCCAGCTCATTCGAGGGGGAAGGCTATGGCTACACCTTC. The chain employs TRBV18 and TRBJ1-2, with a weak D call TRBD1 (6 bases). Germline CDR1 is KGHSH and CDR2 is LQKENI. Trimming stripped 5 bases from V and 4 bases from J, with 14 bases between. The CDR3 sequence is 14 residues long.

The chain uses TRBV5-4 and TRBJ2-5; TRBD1 matches 7 bases. After removal of 1 base from V and 5 bases from J, the junction contained 5 bases not matched to a gene. The CDR3 consists of 14 residues. Germline assignment: CDR1 SGHNT and CDR2 YYREEE (reference sequence). The DNA for the CDR3 is TGTGCCAGCAGCTTGTGGTACAGGGGTGAGACCCAGTACTTC. Translated: CASSLWYRGETQYF.

The chain combines TRBV2 with TRBJ2-3, with 8 bases matching TRBD2. Germline loops: CDR1 SNHLY, CDR2 FYNNEI. The CDR3 runs to 17 residues. The V and J ends lost 0 bases and 3 bases, in that order; junction bases with no gene match: 8. The chain's CDR3 is CASSEAAAGGPTDTQYF. For the CDR3, the DNA is TGTGCCAGCAGTGAAGCAGCGGCGGGGGGTCCTACAGATACGCAGTATTTT.

The V call is TRBV25-1, the J call TRBJ2-2, with 9 bases aligning to TRBD1. Germline V lookup: CDR1 MGHDK, CDR2 SYGVNS. This CDR3 has 14 residues. J was trimmed by 6 bases and V by 6 bases; bases with no gene match: 5. The CDR3 bases are TGTGCCAGCAGGCGGGGACAGGGTTCCGGGGAGCTGTTTTTT. Amino acid sequence: CASRRGQGSGELFF.

The chain carries TRBV27 and TRBJ2-3; TRBD2 matches 8 bases. Germline loops: CDR1 MNHEY, CDR2 SMNVEV (reference sequence). With V trimmed by 6 bases and J by 4 bases, 9 bases remained unmatched. This CDR3 spans 15 amino acids. CDR3 nucleotide sequence: TGTGCCAGCAGAACCGGGGGGGGGACCGCAGATACGCAGTATTTT. Its protein product is CASRTGGGTADTQYF.

The chain couples TRBV25-1 to TRBJ1-5, with a tentative D call TRBD1 (6 bases). Germline loops: CDR1 MGHDK, CDR2 SYGVNS. CDR3 length: 16 amino acids. V dropped 6 bases and J dropped 0 bases, with 15 bases sitting between them. The CDR3 DNA is TGTGCCAGCAGGGGGAGAGGACAGACTAGCAATCAGCCCCAGCATTTT. It translates to CASRGRGQTSNQPQHF.

The V gene is TRBV7-9, the J gene TRBJ2-5, with 16 bases that match TRBD2. In germline, CDR1 is SEHNR, CDR2 FQNEAQ (reference sequence). V was pared by 4 bases and J by 6 bases, with 14 bases of the junction left unmatched. The CDR3 has 19 amino acids. The CDR3 bases are TGTGCCAGCAGCTGGGGATCCGGGACTAGCGGGGGGGCCTCGAAGACCCAGTACTTC. Its translation is CASSWGSGTSGGASKTQYF.

This chain joins TRBV3-1 (or the pseudogene TRBV3-2) and TRBJ2-3; 9 bases are a match to TRBD2. V shed 0 bases, J shed 3 bases, and the junction held 7 bases outside the gene matches. The length of the CDR3 is 17 residues. Germline lookup yields CDR1 LGHDT and CDR2 YNNKEL (reference sequence). In DNA form, the CDR3 reads TGTGCCAGCAGCCAAGATAACGGCGGGGGGGCGACAGATACGCAGTATTTT. It yields the protein CASSQDNGGGATDTQYF.

This chain joins TRBV15 and TRBJ2-2, with D tentatively TRBD2 (5 bases). The germline CDR1 and CDR2 sequences are LNHNV and YYDKDF (reference sequence). The CDR3 contains 14 residues. Trimming removed 1 base at V and 6 bases at J, with 9 bases between. The CDR3 DNA reads TGTGCCACCAGCAGAGGGTTGCGGGCCGGGGAGCTGTTTTTT. Amino acid sequence: CATSRGLRAGELFF.

V usage is TRBV2 and J usage is TRBJ1-1, with TRBD1 matching over 10 bases. This CDR3 spans 10 amino acids. Germline trimming cut 9 bases from V and 11 bases from J; bases unmatched to any gene: 3. CDR1 SNHLY and CDR2 FYNNEI come from the germline V gene. The CDR3 loop is CARGQGDAFF. CDR3 bases: TGTGCCAGAGGACAGGGGGATGCTTTCTTT.

This clone showed up just once. The J gene is TRBJ2-5, the V gene TRBV6-6; D uncertain. The CDR3 covers 12 residues. CDR1 and CDR2 from the germline V gene are MNHNY and SVGAGI (reference sequence). The V gene lost 2 bases and the J gene lost 3 bases, with 4 bases spanning the gap. Here the CDR3 DNA reads TGTGCCAGCAGTTACACTAAAGAGACCCAGTACTTC. This translates into CASSYTKETQYF.

The gene calls are TRBV4-1 and TRBJ1-1; TRBD1 agrees at 7 bases. V shed 2 bases and J 3 bases; nucleotides not matched to a gene: 3. In germline, CDR1 is MGHRA, CDR2 YSYEKL. The CDR3 contains 14 residues. Here the CDR3 reads CASSQIQGDTEAFF. In nucleotides, the CDR3 is TGCGCCAGCAGCCAAATCCAGGGGGACACTGAAGCTTTCTTT.

This chain uses TRBV27 with TRBJ2-5; 7 bases are shared with TRBD1. This CDR3 is 15 amino acids long. Germline V gene sequence: CDR1 MNHEY, CDR2 SMNVEV (reference sequence). V gave up 5 bases and J gave up 1 base; unmatched junction bases: 7. The CDR3 nucleotides are TGTGCCAGCAGTCCACTAGGGGACAGCCAAGAGACCCAGTACTTC. Its translation: CASSPLGDSQETQYF.

The V and J genes are TRBV7-8 and TRBJ1-2, with D maybe TRBD1 (5 bases). Trimming took 1 base from V and 2 from J, leaving 8 bases between them. The CDR3 contains 14 residues. Germline values: CDR1 SGHVS, CDR2 FQNEAQ. DNA for the CDR3: TGTGCCAGCAGCTTAGTTGGGGGGAACTATGGCTACACCTTC. Translated, it gives CASSLVGGNYGYTF.

J is TRBJ1-4 and V is TRBV3-1 (or the pseudogene TRBV3-2); D remains ambiguous. CDR1 and CDR2 (germline): LGHDT, YNNKEL (reference sequence). The V gene lost 4 bases and the J gene lost 7 bases, with 16 bases spanning the gap. The CDR3 extends over 15 amino acids. CDR3 sequence: CASSPIRTGGEKLFF. DNA for the CDR3: TGTGCCAGCAGCCCAATAAGGACCGGAGGTGAAAAACTGTTTTTT.

The CDR3 reads CASSRGQVAPNSPLHF. In nucleotides, the CDR3 is TGTGCCAGCAGCCGAGGACAGGTTGCCCCGAATTCACCCCTCCACTTT. This chain links TRBV5-6 with TRBJ1-6; 7 bases align to TRBD1. Losses at the gene ends were 4 bases for V and 7 bases for J; bases not matched to a gene: 11. The CDR3 runs 16 residues. Germline lookup yields CDR1 SGHDT and CDR2 YYEEEE.

This chain links TRBV3-1 (or the pseudogene TRBV3-2) with TRBJ2-7; TRBD2 matches 7 bases. The germline CDR1 and CDR2 sequences are LGHDT and YNNKEL (reference sequence). After removal of 1 base from V and 0 bases from J, the junction contained 6 bases not matched to a gene. This CDR3 region has 16 residues. Written as DNA, the CDR3 is TGTGCCAGCAGCCAAGCTGTCAGCGGGGCCTCCTACGAGCAGTACTTC. Residues: CASSQAVSGASYEQYF.

The V gene is TRBV3-1 (or the pseudogene TRBV3-2), the J gene TRBJ1-3; the D is unclear. The CDR3 is 16 residues long. The V gene lost 4 bases and the J gene lost 4 bases, with 17 bases spanning the gap. Germline lookup yields CDR1 LGHDT and CDR2 YNNKEL (reference sequence). The CDR3 loop is CASSPLNPGWGNTIYF. The CDR3 DNA sequence: TGTGCCAGCAGCCCCCTCAACCCCGGGTGGGGAAACACCATATATTTT.

CDR3 sequence: CASSLTMGLAGGLAKFF. In DNA form, the CDR3 reads TGTGCCAGCAGCTTAACTATGGGACTAGCGGGGGGCCTAGCGAAGTTCTTC. The V call is TRBV7-2, the J call TRBJ2-1; 15 bases are shared with TRBD2. This CDR3 has 17 residues. Germline assignment: CDR1 SGHTA and CDR2 FQGNSA. J lost 14 bases, V lost 2 bases, and 13 bases had no gene match.

This clone has a single count. The chain carries TRBV4-2 and TRBJ2-5, with D tentatively TRBD2 (7 bases). The V gene lost 4 bases and the J gene lost 5 bases, with 20 bases spanning the gap. Germline V gene data show CDR1 as LGHNA and CDR2 as YNFKEQ. The CDR3 extends over 16 amino acids. The CDR3 sequence: CASSLLPVGGRETQYF. CDR3 bases: TGTGCCAGCAGCCTCTTACCGGTCGGGGGGCGGGAGACCCAGTACTTC.

V and J are TRBV13 and TRBJ2-2, with TRBD2 as a possible D gene (6 bases). V lost 5 bases and J 7 bases, leaving 14 bases between the germline ends. The CDR3 covers 14 residues. Germline values: CDR1 PRHDT, CDR2 FYEKMQ (reference sequence). CDR3 region: CASSRPGVSGELFF. The DNA for the CDR3 is TGTGCCAGCAGCAGACCGGGAGTAAGCGGGGAGCTGTTTTTT.

The chain links TRBV15 to TRBJ1-6; tentatively, D is TRBD1 (6 bases). The V end lost 6 bases, the J end lost 5 bases, and 14 bases lay between the germline ends. Germline CDR1 LNHNV, CDR2 YYDKDF (reference sequence). The CDR3 has 15 amino acids. The CDR3 protein is CATSGSQGNNSPLHF. The CDR3 DNA is TGTGCCACCAGTGGGTCACAGGGAAATAATTCACCCCTCCACTTT.

CDR3 amino acids: CASTQGQLTDTQYF. CDR3 DNA: TGTGCCAGCACCCAGGGGCAGCTCACAGATACGCAGTATTTT. The chain combines TRBV27 with TRBJ2-3; D possibly corresponds to TRBD1 (6 bases). Trimming left V 7 bases short and J 2 bases short, with 13 bases between. Germline assignment: CDR1 MNHEY and CDR2 SMNVEV (reference sequence). CDR3 length: 14 amino acids.

The CDR3: CASSRDRSPVNYGYTF. The CDR3 DNA follows: TGTGCCAGCAGCCGGGACAGGAGTCCCGTTAACTATGGCTACACCTTC. V and J are TRBV3-1 (or the pseudogene TRBV3-2) and TRBJ1-2; TRBD1 aligns across 8 bases. V lost 4 bases, J lost 1 base, and 8 bases stayed unmatched. The CDR3 is 16 residues long. Germline assignment: CDR1 LGHDT and CDR2 YNNKEL (reference sequence).